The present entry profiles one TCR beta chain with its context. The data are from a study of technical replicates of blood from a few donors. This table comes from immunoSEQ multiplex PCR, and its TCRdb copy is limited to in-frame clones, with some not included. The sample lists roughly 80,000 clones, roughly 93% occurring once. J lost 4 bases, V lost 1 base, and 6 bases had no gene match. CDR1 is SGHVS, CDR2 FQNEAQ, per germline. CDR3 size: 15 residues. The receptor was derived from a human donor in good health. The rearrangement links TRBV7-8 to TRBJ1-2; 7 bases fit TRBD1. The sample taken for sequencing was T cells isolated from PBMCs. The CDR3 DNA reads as TGTGCCAGCAGCTTAGTAGGGGGCTCCGTCTATGGCTACACCTTC. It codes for CASSLVGGSVYGYTF. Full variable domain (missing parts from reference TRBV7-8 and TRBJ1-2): GAGVSQSPRYKVAKRGQDVALRCDPISGHVSLFWYQQALGQGPEFLTYFQNEAQLDKSGLPSDRFFAERPEGSVSTLKIQRTQQEDSAVYLCASSLVGGSVYGYTFGSGTRLTVV.